This T cell receptor (beta chain) was sequenced in a study of blood T cell repertoires in COVID-19. Overall study context: The study drew acute and convalescent COVID-19 samples from the United States, Italy and Spain. The cDNA or gDNA used as material had been derived from T cells, B-cell-depleted T cells, or PBMCs.

Germline V lookup: CDR1 LNHDA, CDR2 SQIVND (reference sequence). This CDR3 has 14 amino acids. The V and J ends lost 1 base and 0 bases respectively, with 7 bases between them. As to this clone: The same CDR3 can be traced to other DNA sequences in this sample.

In the authors' methods: How many nucleated cells were present was estimated from reference gene primer amplification. Assay used: immunoSEQ multiplex PCR; TCRdb lists only in-frame clones, some missing. The V and J calls and the clone size are those of that table, but D and trimming were determined from the DNA. The data show about 80,000 clones, about four fifths seen once. The gene calls are TRBV19 and TRBJ2-7, with D possibly being TRBD2 (5 bases). Material: peripheral blood. The TCR sequence derives from a human donor in a cohort sampled during active COVID-19. The CDR3 DNA sequence: TGTGCCAGTAGTATAGGCGGAGGCTCCTACGAGCAGTACTTC. Its protein product is CASSIGGGSYEQYF.